This note documents a single T cell receptor beta chain sequence. Purification of the CD8+ and CD4+ T cells relied on negative isolation, and TEMRA cells underwent FACS enrichment. The data belong to a study of CD8 T cells in Susac syndrome. Reverse transcription used about 0.45 to 1 ug RNA and random hexamers. TCRdb independently ran MiXCR on the immunoSEQ multiplex PCR reads; one entry per CDR3 protein. The sample lists 95,000 to 150,000 distinct CDR3 sequences; over 90% were seen once. The CDR3 runs 13 residues. Trimming shortened V by 5 bases and J by 3 bases, and 11 bases separated the two germline ends.

The clonotype comes from a human donor with multiple sclerosis. V gene TRBV12-3 or TRBV12-4 combines with J gene TRBJ2-7; D not certain. What was sequenced was CD8+ T cells from PBMCs. The CDR3 DNA sequence: TGTGCCAGCAGTACTGGACCCCACTACGAGCAGTACGTC. It yields the protein CASSTGPHYEQYV.